This T cell receptor (beta chain) originates from a study of blood T cell repertoires in COVID-19. Turning to the study itself: There were acute and convalescent COVID-19 samples, and they came from the United States, Italy and Spain. T cells, B-cell-depleted T cells, or PBMCs provided the cDNA or gDNA that served as material.

The authors' processing: The authors estimated nucleated cell counts from reference gene primer amplification. TCRdb's copy holds only in-frame clones and misses some; the assay was immunoSEQ multiplex PCR. From that table come the V and J calls and clone size; the DNA was used to work out D and trimming. The sample lists about 140,000 clones, around 83% occurring once. Germline V CDR1 and CDR2: MDHEN, SYDVKM. The CDR3 is made up of 16 amino acids. The junction had 6 bases not matched to a gene; V was cut back by 3 bases and J by 2 bases. The chain couples TRBV28 to TRBJ1-3; the match to TRBD1 covers 8 bases. This sequence was found in a man aged 60 to 75 with active or convalescent COVID-19. The sequencing sample was made of peripheral blood. CDR3 in amino acids: CASSFLATGAGNTIYF. As DNA, the CDR3 is TGTGCCAGCAGTTTTCTTGCGACAGGGGCTGGAAACACCATATATTTT.